This paragraph covers one T cell receptor beta chain sequence. Its antigen is still unknown. Per-base quality was not reported, and no clone a single base away is much larger than it. The intended sense of this specimen's time point label: sample taken at primary tumor resection. For TCR sequencing, whole RNA was extracted from tumor and nontumor lung tissue, or from cryopreserved PBMC samples, and no cell sorting was done. The donors were 65 to 90 patients from the lung TRACERx cohort who had early-stage, untreated non-small cell lung cancer. Only patients for whom sufficient RNA was available from at least two tumor regions were selected for TCR sequencing. This specimen belongs to a study of spatial heterogeneity in lung cancer (dated by TCRdb to between 2018 and 2020). In the study overall: Beta-chain transcripts were consistently detected in greater numbers than alpha-chain transcripts, which likely reflected higher beta-chain transcript abundance. In the raw uncorrected reads, each unique combination of TCR and UMI appeared more than ten times on average. In non-small cell lung cancer, the study made a quantitative comparison of TCR alpha and beta repertoires among multiple tumor regions, matched nontumor lung and blood. TCR repertoire features were related to nonsynonymous mutation counts determined by whole-exome sequencing of tumor tissue. At surgery, both alpha and beta chains were TCR-sequenced in approximately 210 tumor regions, some 64 matched nontumor lung samples and 56 PBMC samples.

The paper's findings and limits, for the study overall: Ubiquitous expanded tumor TCRs were found in blood more often at tumor resection than at routine follow-up. Additional single-cell paired TCR alpha and beta sequencing was considered necessary to confirm, at a functional level, the hypothesis that regional TCRs recognize regional mutations.

Library method: 5' RACE. The run used a NextSeq 500. In the TCR library protocol, a unique molecular identifier was attached to each TCR cDNA molecule so that PCR and sequencing errors could be corrected. Per the source publication's procedure: Decombinator tools were used for TCR identification, UMI-based error correction and CDR3 extraction. TCRs above a frequency of 2 per 1,000, corresponding to the top 1% of the tumor frequency distribution, were defined as expanded. Renyi diversity was calculated using the R vegan package after each repertoire was subsampled 100 times to 5,000 TCRs. CDR3 similarity networks were constructed using string-kernel similarity of amino acid triplets, with links drawn between CDR3s whose pairwise similarity was above 0.82. TCRdb trimmed the raw reads at Q25, called clones with MiXCR and kept productive beta chains. Each CDR3 protein appears once, grouped with its most common genes and DNA. The V and J calls and clone size are TCRdb's, not the authors'. In all, the sample holds 20,000 to 30,000 distinct CDR3 sequences, and over 10% of those were seen once. The ten largest clones take up 25% of the sample.

Reading from cysteine to phenylalanine, the CDR3 counts 14 amino acids. Only the CDR3 part of the read is kept: 42 bases, read in frame from the first base. V is reduced by 0 bases and J by 2 bases, leaving a spacing of 6 bases between them. Taken from the germline V gene (reference sequence), the CDR1 and CDR2 loops are MNHEY and SMNVEV. The source material was PBMCs, sampled at surgery. The TCR comes from a female donor with early-stage non-small cell lung cancer. The rearranged segments are TRBV27 and TRBJ2-3, with an unclear D gene assignment. The nucleotides are TGTGCCAGCAGTTTATCAACAGCCACAGATACGCAGTATTTT. Its protein reads: CASSLSTATDTQYF.